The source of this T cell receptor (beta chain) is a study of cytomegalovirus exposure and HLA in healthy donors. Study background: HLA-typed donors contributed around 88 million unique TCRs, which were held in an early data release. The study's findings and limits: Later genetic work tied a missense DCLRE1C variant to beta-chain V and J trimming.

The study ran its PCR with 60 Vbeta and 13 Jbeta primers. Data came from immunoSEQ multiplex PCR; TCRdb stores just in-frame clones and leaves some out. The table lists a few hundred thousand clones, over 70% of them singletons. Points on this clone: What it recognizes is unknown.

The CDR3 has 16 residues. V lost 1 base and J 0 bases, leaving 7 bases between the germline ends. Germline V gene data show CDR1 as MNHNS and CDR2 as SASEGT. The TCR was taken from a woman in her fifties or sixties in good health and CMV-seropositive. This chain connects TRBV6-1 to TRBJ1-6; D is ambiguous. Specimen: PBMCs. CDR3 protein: CASSEVPSSYNSPLHF. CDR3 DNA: TGTGCCAGCAGTGAAGTCCCCTCCTCCTATAATTCACCCCTCCACTTT.